Shown below are 2 T cell receptor beta chains from a single sample sequenced in a study of blood T cell repertoires in COVID-19. Produced via immunoSEQ multiplex PCR; TCRdb's table is partial and in-frame only. Found here are some 150,000 clones, around 81% of them singletons; the top ten hold about 8%. Sequenced sample: peripheral blood. The origin of the receptors is a woman aged 60-70 years with active or convalescent COVID-19.

The rearrangement links TRBV2 to TRBJ1-2; 7 nucleotides agree with TRBD1. CDR1 and CDR2 (germline): SNHLY, FYNNEI. The CDR3 length is 16 residues. Trimming took 5 bases from V and 1 from J; bases not matched to a gene: 10. CDR3 residues: CASSPTGFSYNYGYTF. The CDR3 DNA sequence: TGTGCCAGCAGTCCGACAGGGTTCTCGTATAACTATGGCTACACCTTC.

The chain links TRBV30 to TRBJ2-5; weak D call: TRBD1 (6 bases). The CDR3 is 12 amino acids. CDR1 and CDR2 (germline): GTSNPN, SVGIG (reference sequence). V gave up 3 bases and J gave up 4 bases, with 9 bases separating them. The CDR3 DNA is TGTGCCTGGAGCAGGGGTGGAGAGACCCAGTACTTC. Translating gives CAWSRGGETQYF.